The 24 T cell receptor beta chains below all came from one sample that was sequenced in a study of cytomegalovirus exposure and HLA in healthy donors. The study ran its PCR with 60 Vbeta and 13 Jbeta primers. Clones were sequenced by immunoSEQ multiplex PCR, and TCRdb holds only the in-frame ones, with some missing. The sample yields 220,000 or so clones, 75% to 90% seen once. The source material was PBMCs. These receptors came from a woman aged 40 to 55 in good health and CMV-seronegative.

CDR3 bases: TGTGCCAGCACTAAGGACAGGGATACGCAGTATTTT. The encoded protein is CASTKDRDTQYF. This chain connects TRBV6-6 to TRBJ2-3; 7 bases fit TRBD1. The V segment lost 7 bases and the J segment 6 bases; nucleotides outside the gene matches: 4. CDR3 length: 12 amino acids. Germline CDR1 MNHNY, CDR2 SVGAGI (reference sequence).

The DNA for the CDR3 is TGTGCCAGCAGCGACAGCTCCTACGAGCAGTACTTC. This sequence encodes CASSDSSYEQYF. The genes are TRBV2 and TRBJ2-5; the D gene is possibly TRBD1 (5 bases). Judging by the DNA end, TRBJ2-7 fits better; the J call may be wrong. The CDR3 extends over 12 amino acids. Germline assignment: CDR1 SNHLY and CDR2 FYNNEI.

This clone was detected a few times. The chain joins TRBV2 to TRBJ1-4; D is possibly TRBD1 (5 bases). In germline, CDR1 is SNHLY, CDR2 FYNNEI. The length of the CDR3 is 15 residues. V was clipped by 1 base and J by 2 bases, with 8 bases between them. The CDR3 DNA reads TGTGCCAGCAGTGAAGTACCAGGGACTAATGAAAAACTGTTTTTT. It yields the protein CASSEVPGTNEKLFF.

The table lists this clone with a count of one. The chain couples TRBV7-2 to TRBJ1-4; TRBD1 agrees at 7 bases. Per germline, CDR1 SGHTA and CDR2 FQGNSA. There are 14 residues in the CDR3. Trimming at V came to 5 bases and at J to 5 bases, leaving 5 bases not matched to a gene. CDR3 protein: CASSPTGSNEKLFF. Written as DNA, the CDR3 is TGTGCCAGCAGCCCGACAGGGTCAAATGAAAAACTGTTTTTT.

The V call is TRBV28, the J call TRBJ1-4; 7 nucleotides align to TRBD1. The CDR3 sequence is 15 residues long. The trim removed 7 bases at V and 3 bases at J, leaving 8 bases unmatched. CDR1 MDHEN and CDR2 SYDVKM come from the germline V gene. CDR3 region: CASKLDGTANEKLFF. In DNA form, the CDR3 reads TGTGCCAGCAAATTGGACGGGACAGCTAATGAAAAACTGTTTTTT.

The chain recombines TRBV7-9 with TRBJ1-1, with TRBD1 identical over 10 bases. Germline V gene lookup returns CDR1 SEHNR and CDR2 FQNEAQ (reference sequence). The V gene end was trimmed by 1 base and the J gene end by 9 bases; junction bases not matched to a gene: 11. This CDR3 comprises 16 residues. The CDR3 DNA is TGTGCCAGCAGCTTAGTAGTGGAGGTGACAGGGGGCCAAGCTTTCTTT. Translated, it gives CASSLVVEVTGGQAFF.

The chain joins TRBV7-2 to TRBJ2-1, with 8 nucleotides matching TRBD1. J gave up 7 bases and V 4 bases, and 6 bases lay outside the gene matches. Germline V gives CDR1 SGHTA, CDR2 FQGNSA. CDR3 length equals 14 residues. The CDR3 sequence is CASSYQGAQNEQFF. The CDR3, as DNA: TGTGCCAGCAGCTATCAGGGGGCGCAGAATGAGCAGTTCTTC.

The rearrangement links TRBV7-3 to TRBJ2-3; unclear D gene. From germline, CDR1 is SGHTA and CDR2 FQGTGA. CDR3 length equals 14 residues. V was trimmed by 1 base and J by 3 bases, leaving 8 bases between them. CDR3 in amino acids: CASSLIASTDTQYF. CDR3 sequence (DNA): TGTGCCAGCAGCTTAATAGCCAGTACAGATACGCAGTATTTT.

V and J are TRBV28 and TRBJ2-7; 7 positions agree with TRBD2. V gave up 4 bases and J gave up 3 bases; unmatched junction bases: 9. This CDR3 is built from 15 residues. Germline CDR1 and CDR2: MDHEN and SYDVKM. CDR3 coding DNA: TGTGCCAGCAGTTCCCCCCCGCTAGCGGACTACGAGCAGTACTTC. Translation: CASSSPPLADYEQYF.

The chain is built from TRBV2 and TRBJ1-5, with D unclear. Trimming cost V 8 bases and J 11 bases, with 13 bases left between them. Germline CDR1 SNHLY, CDR2 FYNNEI. The CDR3 length is 11 residues. The CDR3 DNA is TGTGCCAGCGCTAGTCGTAGCGCCCAGCATTTT. Residues: CASASRSAQHF.

The V and J genes are TRBV5-1 and TRBJ2-5; 11 bases map to TRBD2. Germline V gene sequence: CDR1 SGHRS, CDR2 YFSETQ. The J segment lost 4 bases and the V segment lost 0 bases, leaving 8 bases of the junction unmatched. CDR3 length: 17 residues. CDR3 protein: CASSLAQLAGVRETQYF. DNA of the CDR3: TGCGCCAGCAGCTTGGCCCAACTAGCGGGAGTTCGAGAGACCCAGTACTTC.

The CDR3 here is CASSPWTSGAYEQYF. In nucleotides, the CDR3 is TGTGCCAGCAGCCCATGGACTAGCGGGGCCTACGAGCAGTACTTC. This chain links TRBV7-8 with TRBJ2-7; TRBD2 aligns across 12 bases. J gave up 2 bases and V 5 bases, and 4 bases lay outside the gene matches. This CDR3 region has 15 residues. CDR1 and CDR2 from the germline V gene are SGHVS and FQNEAQ.

V is TRBV20-1 and J is TRBJ2-5, with a tentative D call TRBD1 (6 bases). Gene TRBJ2-7 matches the end of the DNA better, so the J call may be wrong. Germline CDR1 DFQATT, CDR2 SNEGSKA (reference sequence). This CDR3 has 11 residues. CDR3 protein: CSASAGVEQYF. CDR3 sequence (DNA): TGCAGTGCTAGCGCAGGGGTCGAGCAGTACTTC.

About this clone: The junction shows a germline mismatch at one end, possibly a read error. The V and J genes are TRBV6-1 and TRBJ2-7; weak D call: TRBD1 (5 bases). The CDR3 covers 15 residues. Germline V lookup: CDR1 MNHNS, CDR2 SASEGT. The CDR3 loop reads CASRRQLISSYEQYF. CDR3 DNA sequence: TGTGCCAGCAGAAGACAGCTAATCAGCTCCTACGAGCAGTACTTT.

The chain employs TRBV28 and TRBJ1-1; D is unclear. The ends were cut back, 2 bases at V and 5 bases at J, with 6 bases in the middle. The CDR3 is made up of 12 amino acids. Germline V lookup: CDR1 MDHEN, CDR2 SYDVKM. CDR3: CASSLSLTEAFF. CDR3 coding DNA: TGTGCCAGCAGTTTAAGCTTGACTGAAGCTTTCTTT.

This clone was seen a single time. The J gene is TRBJ2-5, the V gene TRBV9; 8 bases are shared with TRBD2. Trimming at V came to 0 bases and at J to 2 bases, leaving 0 bases not matched to a gene. This CDR3 is built from 14 residues. Per the germline V gene, CDR1 is SGDLS and CDR2 is YYNGEE. The chain's CDR3 is CASSVASGQETQYF. Written as DNA, the CDR3 is TGTGCCAGCAGCGTAGCTAGCGGGCAAGAGACCCAGTACTTC.

The chain employs TRBV5-1 and TRBJ2-7; D may be TRBD2 (5 bases). Germline V gives CDR1 SGHRS, CDR2 YFSETQ. This CDR3 has 12 residues. V was cut by 5 bases and J by 2 bases, with 8 bases left in between. CDR3 nucleotide sequence: TGCGCCAGCAGTGAGGGTGCCTACGAGCAGTACTTC. Translated, it gives CASSEGAYEQYF.

This clone was observed a handful of times. The chain carries TRBV7-9 and TRBJ1-5; maybe TRBD1 (5 bases). Trimming shortened V by 1 base and J by 1 base, and 17 bases separated the two germline ends. The CDR3 has 18 amino acids. Germline assignment: CDR1 SEHNR and CDR2 FQNEAQ (reference sequence). The CDR3 nucleotides read TGTGCCAGCAGCTTAGGCCGCGGGACGGAAGGAAGCAATCAGCCCCAGCATTTT. Its translation: CASSLGRGTEGSNQPQHF.

The V call is TRBV7-8, the J call TRBJ1-1; 10 nucleotides agree with TRBD1. The CDR3 length is 17 residues. The germline gives CDR1 SGHVS, CDR2 FQNEAQ. Trimming at V came to 4 bases and at J to 5 bases, leaving 13 bases not matched to a gene. CDR3 sequence: CASSSSTGGKLLTEAFF. CDR3 coding DNA: TGTGCCAGCAGCTCTTCGACAGGGGGCAAATTGTTGACTGAAGCTTTCTTT. The full variable domain, rest sourced from reference TRBV7-8 and TRBJ1-1, is GAGVSQSPRYKVAKRGQDVALRCDPISGHVSLFWYQQALGQGPEFLTYFQNEAQLDKSGLPSDRFFAERPEGSVSTLKIQRTQQEDSAVYLCASSSSTGGKLLTEAFFGQGTRLTVV.

The chain joins TRBV30 to TRBJ2-3; D is ambiguous. Germline values: CDR1 GTSNPN, CDR2 SVGIG (reference sequence). The CDR3 runs 17 residues. Between the trimmed V and J ends, which lost 2 bases and 1 base, there was a span of 19 bases. CDR3 bases: TGTGCCTGGAGTCCCGAAGTCCTTCCCTTAGGCACAGATACGCAGTATTTT. Translating it yields CAWSPEVLPLGTDTQYF.

This rearrangement joins TRBV7-9 to TRBJ2-7; D not certain. The CDR3 loop spans 16 amino acids. V lost 4 bases and J lost 0, with 16 bases in between. Germline V gene lookup returns CDR1 SEHNR and CDR2 FQNEAQ (reference sequence). The CDR3 DNA sequence: TGTGCCAGCAGCTCCCGGTTACCAGGCAGCTCCTACGAGCAGTACTTC. Translation: CASSSRLPGSSYEQYF.

The chain employs TRBV2 and TRBJ2-7, with D maybe TRBD2 (6 bases). The germline V gene has CDR1 SNHLY and CDR2 FYNNEI. The length of the CDR3 is 14 residues. V lost 1 base to trimming and J lost 7 bases, with 14 bases between them. The chain's CDR3 is CASSEGTNPGEQYF. The CDR3 region has the DNA TGTGCCAGCAGTGAAGGGACTAACCCGGGAGAGCAGTACTTC.

The V and J genes are TRBV28 and TRBJ2-7; 9 bases are a match to TRBD2. The J segment lost 4 bases and the V segment lost 6 bases, leaving 7 bases of the junction unmatched. CDR1 and CDR2 from the germline V gene are MDHEN and SYDVKM. The CDR3 length is 14 residues. The CDR3, as DNA: TGTGCCAGCAGACCAGCGGGAGGAAAATACGAGCAGTACTTC. Translated: CASRPAGGKYEQYF.

This clone occurred a few times. This chain uses TRBV9 with TRBJ1-1; D gene uncertain. Trimming removed 3 bases at V and 3 bases at J, with 12 bases between. CDR3 size: 14 residues. Looked up from germline, CDR1 is SGDLS and CDR2 is YYNGEE. Written as DNA, the CDR3 is TGTGCCAGCAGCGCATCCCCTCGGTACACTGAAGCTTTCTTT. Its protein product is CASSASPRYTEAFF.